The sequence of this T cell receptor beta chain was determined in a study of Ad26.COV2.S vaccination and SARS-CoV-2 variants. Germline V gene lookup returns CDR1 MNHEY and CDR2 SVGEGT. With 2 bases removed from V and 7 bases from J, the gap between germline ends came to 21 bases. The CDR3 runs 17 residues. Method: immunoSEQ multiplex PCR; TCRdb's copy keeps in-frame clones and lacks some. The sample holds approximately 420,000 clones, around 87% seen once. Treatment in this sample: some 20 received Ad26.COV2.S at low or high dose, single or two shots; roughly five received placebo; per-sample allocation not given. Samples came from day 63 after the first vaccine or placebo injection. This clone showed up just a few times.

The chain is built from TRBV6-2 or TRBV6-3 and TRBJ1-3; no definite D call. This receptor was taken from a person between 18 and 60 years old who received the Ad26.COV2.S COVID-19 vaccine or a placebo. The sequencing used peripheral blood, collected in a trial of Ad26.COV2.S vaccine versus placebo. The CDR3 loop is CASSYARTEGYRNTIYF. Written as DNA, the CDR3 is TGTGCCAGCAGTTACGCCAGGACGGAGGGCTACCGGAACACCATATATTTT.